This entry describes one TCR beta chain. The source of the sample is a study of blood T cell repertoires in COVID-19. Study details: The samples span acute and convalescent COVID-19 from the United States, Italy and Spain.

The CDR3 is 13 amino acids. Per germline, CDR1 SGHTA and CDR2 FQGNSA. V lost 1 base and J lost 6, with 9 bases in between. Original analysis: Quantification of nucleated cells was approximated via reference gene primer amplification. Using immunoSEQ multiplex PCR, the repertoire was profiled, and TCRdb retains in-frame clones only, with some absent. Clone size and the V and J calls come from that table; the DNA yielded D and trimming. The sample holds approximately 150,000 clones, over 70% seen once. The gene calls are TRBV7-2 and TRBJ1-2, with D unresolved. The sequenced material came from peripheral blood. The receptor comes from a man between 65 and 79 years old who had recovered from COVID-19. The CDR3 DNA follows: TGTGCCAGCAGCTTAGTTGGAGGGAATGGCTACACCTTC. Translated: CASSLVGGNGYTF.